These 21 T cell receptor beta chains came from one sample sequenced in a study of T-cell reconstitution after alpha-beta-depleted transplantation in children. Preparing the TCRbeta library involved the use of unique molecular identifiers. TCRdb fed the PCR reads into MiXCR, producing one record per CDR3 protein. Of just over 950,000 distinct CDR3 sequences listed, around 30% are singletons. The sample consisted of PBMCs, mostly from graft donor cells, taken 360 days after TCRalphabeta/CD19-depleted stem cell transplant. The receptors shown here come from a boy younger than two who had a stem cell transplant for SCID, so the T cells may come from the graft donor.

The chain has TRBV30 and TRBJ2-2; TRBD1 matches 9 bases. Germline-derived CDR1 and CDR2 are GTSNPN and SVGIG (reference sequence). The CDR3 length is 14 residues. The trim removed 7 bases at V and 6 bases at J, leaving 9 bases unmatched. The CDR3 sequence: CASAYRGPAGELFF. DNA for the CDR3: TGTGCCTCAGCTTACAGGGGGCCCGCCGGGGAGCTGTTTTTT.

With respect to this clonotype: Sequence at one end of the junction differs from germline and may be a read error. The DNA of the CDR3 is TGCGCCAGCAGCTTGGAGCGGGGAAACTACGAGCAGTACTTC. Protein product: CASSLERGNYEQYF. The chain recombines TRBV7-2 with TRBJ2-7; 7 bases match TRBD2. This CDR3 has 14 residues. CDR1 and CDR2 from the germline V gene are SGHTA and FQGNSA.

The chain is built from TRBV5-1 and TRBJ1-1; 10 bases fit TRBD1. The J segment lost 4 bases and the V segment lost 3 bases, leaving 9 bases of the junction unmatched. The CDR3 runs to 16 residues. Germline V gene data show CDR1 as SGHRS and CDR2 as YFSETQ. CDR3 amino acids: CASSSQQDRGITEAFF. DNA of the CDR3: TGCGCCAGCAGCTCCCAACAGGACAGGGGGATCACTGAAGCTTTCTTT.

The J gene is TRBJ2-3, the V gene TRBV7-3; TRBD2 matches 9 bases. This CDR3 spans 16 amino acids. CDR1 is SGHTA, CDR2 FQGTGA, per germline. Germline trimming cut 2 bases from V and 2 bases from J; bases unmatched to any gene: 5. The CDR3, as DNA: TGTGCCAGCAGCTTACAAGCGGGGGGCCTCACAGATACGCAGTATTTT. Its translation: CASSLQAGGLTDTQYF.

This clonotype has more than one count but fewer than ten. The chain links TRBV20-1 to TRBJ2-3; 8 positions match TRBD2. CDR3 length equals 17 residues. V gave up 0 bases and J gave up 0 bases; unmatched junction bases: 8. CDR1 DFQATT and CDR2 SNEGSKA come from the germline V gene (reference sequence). The CDR3 region is CSARDPRVAGSTDTQYF. CDR3 nucleotide sequence: TGCAGTGCTAGAGACCCGCGGGTAGCGGGGAGCACAGATACGCAGTATTTT.

This clonotype was observed a few times. The CDR3 is CASSPLPRGDEQFF. The CDR3 nucleotides read TGTGCCAGCAGCCCCTTACCCAGGGGCGATGAGCAGTTCTTC. The chain uses TRBV5-8 and TRBJ2-1, with D tentatively TRBD1 (6 bases). This CDR3 is 14 amino acids long. The germline V gene encodes CDR1 SGHTS and CDR2 YDEGEE. Trimming removed 4 bases at V and 8 bases at J, with 16 bases between. The full variable domain, completed using reference TRBV5-8 and TRBJ2-1, is EAGVTQSPTHLIKTRGQQATLRCSPISGHTSVYWYQQALGLGLQFLLWYDEGEERNRGNFPPRFSGRQFPNYSSELNVNALELEDSALYLCASSPLPRGDEQFFGPGTRLTVL.

The chain has TRBV14 and TRBJ1-2; D is ambiguous. CDR1 and CDR2 (germline): SGHDN, FVKESK. V was trimmed by 5 bases and J by 0 bases, leaving 16 bases between them. The CDR3 is 16 residues long. DNA of the CDR3: TGTGCCAGCAGCTTCAGGAGTCTGAATACTAACTATGGCTACACCTTC. Translated: CASSFRSLNTNYGYTF.

The chain has TRBV10-3 and TRBJ2-7; D call uncertain. Germline V lookup: CDR1 ENHRY, CDR2 SYGVKD. The CDR3 consists of 14 residues. With 0 bases removed from V and 5 bases from J, the gap between germline ends came to 11 bases. Here the CDR3 DNA reads TGTGCCATCAGTGAGTCGACTCGCCAAGACGAGCAGTACTTC. Amino acid sequence: CAISESTRQDEQYF.

This clonotype has a count of ten or more. The chain is built from TRBV9 and TRBJ2-1; 8 nucleotides align to TRBD2. V was clipped by 1 base and J by 3 bases; unmatched bases: 6. The germline CDR1 and CDR2 sequences are SGDLS and YYNGEE. The CDR3 spans 16 residues. In DNA, the CDR3 is TGTGCCAGCAGCGTACTCCGGGGGGGAGGCTACAATGAGCAGTTCTTC. Amino acid sequence: CASSVLRGGGYNEQFF.

The rearrangement links TRBV29-1 to TRBJ2-1; D gene uncertain. The germline V and J ends were trimmed by 4 bases and 5 bases, with 12 bases remaining between them. From germline, CDR1 is SQVTM and CDR2 ANQGSEA. The length of the CDR3 is 13 residues. The CDR3 protein is CSVGLSFHNEQFF. DNA for the CDR3: TGCAGCGTTGGCCTTTCCTTCCACAATGAGCAGTTCTTC.

This clonotype has a handful of counts. The gene calls are TRBV7-3 and TRBJ2-1, with 16 bases fitting TRBD2. Trimming at V came to 2 bases and at J to 7 bases, leaving 8 bases not matched to a gene. Germline CDR1 and CDR2: SGHTA and FQGTGA. The CDR3 has 18 residues. CDR3 bases: TGTGCCAGCAGCTTATTGGGACTAGCGGGGGGGCCGGGTAATGAGCAGTTCTTC. Its protein is CASSLLGLAGGPGNEQFF.

This clonotype was found a few times. The rearrangement joins TRBV28 to TRBJ2-7, with TRBD1 matching over 8 bases. This CDR3 contains 15 residues. Germline-derived CDR1 and CDR2 are MDHEN and SYDVKM. V was pared by 8 bases and J by 3 bases, with 12 bases of the junction left unmatched. Written as DNA, the CDR3 is TGTGCCAGCCGGGGTTATGGACAGGGACTCTACGAGCAGTACTTC. This translates into CASRGYGQGLYEQYF.

This clonotype came up a few times. CDR3 bases: TGCAGCGTTGAAGATGGTACCTACGAGCAGTACTTC. Translated, it gives CSVEDGTYEQYF. The chain combines TRBV29-1 with TRBJ2-7; no clear D gene. Germline V CDR1 and CDR2: SQVTM, ANQGSEA. The CDR3 totals 12 residues. V lost 0 bases and J 2 bases, leaving 5 bases between the germline ends.

V gene TRBV5-6 combines with J gene TRBJ2-1, with 13 bases that match TRBD2. Trimming cost V 3 bases and J 1 base; bases outside gene matches: 1. The CDR3 is 16 amino acids. Looked up from germline, CDR1 is SGHDT and CDR2 is YYEEEE. The CDR3 region is CASSSGLAGSYNEQFF. The DNA for the CDR3 is TGTGCCAGCAGCTCGGGACTAGCGGGGTCCTACAATGAGCAGTTCTTC.

This clonotype has at least ten counts. The junction departs from the called germline gene at one end, perhaps through a read error. This chain connects TRBV4-3 to TRBJ2-1; D perhaps matches TRBD2 (6 bases). The germline gives CDR1 LGHNA, CDR2 YSLEER. The CDR3 totals 13 residues. In nucleotides, the CDR3 is TGTGCCAGCAGCCAAGATAGCGGCAATGAGCAGTTCTTC. This translates into CASSQDSGNEQFF.

This clonotype turned up a few times. The chain employs TRBV3-1 and TRBJ2-1, with D perhaps matching TRBD2 (6 bases). V lost 4 bases and J 8 bases, leaving 15 bases between the germline ends. This CDR3 is built from 14 residues. Germline CDR1 reads LGHDT; CDR2 reads YNNKEL (reference sequence). The CDR3 protein is CASSPGLFNDEQFF. CDR3 nucleotides: TGTGCCAGCAGCCCGGGACTCTTTAACGATGAGCAGTTCTTC.

This clonotype was detected a few times. The chain uses TRBV11-1 and TRBJ2-7; D ambiguous. The CDR3 consists of 19 residues. The V gene lost 1 base and the J gene lost 2 bases, with 24 bases spanning the gap. CDR1 is SGHAT, CDR2 FQDESV, per germline (reference sequence). CDR3 sequence: CASSLDGVGFLTPTYEQYF. DNA for the CDR3: TGTGCCAGCAGCTTAGATGGGGTGGGGTTTCTCACGCCGACCTACGAGCAGTACTTC.

The V and J genes are TRBV12-5 and TRBJ2-5; 8 bases line up with TRBD2. Germline V gene data show CDR1 as LGHNT and CDR2 as FRNRAP. The V gene end was trimmed by 6 bases and the J gene end by 3 bases; junction bases not matched to a gene: 3. The CDR3 totals 13 residues. The DNA of the CDR3 is TGTGCTAGTGGGGGACTAGTCGAAGAGACCCAGTACTTC. Amino acids: CASGGLVEETQYF.

There are a few counts of this clonotype. The J gene is TRBJ1-2, the V gene TRBV19; 8 nucleotides agree with TRBD1. CDR1 LNHDA and CDR2 SQIVND come from the germline V gene (reference sequence). The CDR3 runs to 17 residues. J gave up 8 bases and V 0 bases, and 14 bases lay outside the gene matches. CDR3 protein: CASSIDPGQGYAYGYTF. CDR3 DNA: TGTGCCAGTAGTATAGACCCCGGACAGGGATATGCGTACGGCTACACCTTC.

Only a few counts were recorded for this clonotype. The chain is built from TRBV3-1 and TRBJ2-6; possible D gene TRBD2, 5 bases. CDR3 length equals 18 residues. Germline V gene data show CDR1 as LGHDT and CDR2 as YNNKEL (reference sequence). V was cut by 4 bases and J by 0 bases, with 16 bases left in between. The CDR3 nucleotides read TGTGCCAGCAGCCCGGAGGTAGGGTCGGCCTCTGGGGCCAACGTCCTGACTTTC. This encodes CASSPEVGSASGANVLTF.

This clonotype was counted a few times. The chain recombines TRBV7-2 with TRBJ1-2; 12 bases match TRBD1. Germline values: CDR1 SGHTA, CDR2 FQGNSA. There are 16 residues in the CDR3. The V gene end was trimmed by 3 bases and the J gene end by 4 bases; junction bases not matched to a gene: 6. CDR3 DNA sequence: TGTGCCAGCAGCTTTGCCGGGACAGGGGGCGTCTATGGCTACACCTTC. Its translation: CASSFAGTGGVYGYTF.